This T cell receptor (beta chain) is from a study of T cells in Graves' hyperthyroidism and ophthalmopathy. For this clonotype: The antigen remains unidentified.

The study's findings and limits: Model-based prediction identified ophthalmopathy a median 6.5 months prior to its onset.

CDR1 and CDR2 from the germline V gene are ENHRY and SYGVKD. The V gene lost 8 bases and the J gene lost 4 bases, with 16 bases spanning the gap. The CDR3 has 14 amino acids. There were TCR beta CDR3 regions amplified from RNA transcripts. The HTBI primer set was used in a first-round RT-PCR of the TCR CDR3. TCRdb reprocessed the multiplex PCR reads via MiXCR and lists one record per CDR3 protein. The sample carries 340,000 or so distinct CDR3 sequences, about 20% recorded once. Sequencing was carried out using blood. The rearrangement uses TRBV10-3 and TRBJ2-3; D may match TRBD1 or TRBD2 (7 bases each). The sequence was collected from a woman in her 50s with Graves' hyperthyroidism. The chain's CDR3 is CAIGGRGRADTQYF. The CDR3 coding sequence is TGTGCCATCGGGGGGAGGGGGCGCGCAGATACGCAGTATTTT.